The 21 T cell receptor beta chains given below trace back to one sample, sequenced in a study of blood T cells in healthy people across ages. A J-beta primer mix and a sample-barcoded 5' primer were used in a second PCR of roughly 6 to 11 cycles. TCRdb analysed the 5' RACE reads with MiXCR anew, one entry per CDR3 protein. Among 2 million or so distinct CDR3 sequences listed, around 48% were seen once. Source material: blood. The receptors here all came from a woman in her thirties or forties in good health.

This clonotype has more than one count but fewer than ten. The chain has TRBV9 and TRBJ2-1; D call uncertain. The germline V gene has CDR1 SGDLS and CDR2 YYNGEE. Trimming stripped 6 bases from V and 3 bases from J, with 13 bases between. The CDR3 loop spans 14 amino acids. This chain's CDR3 is CASNPSRNYNEQFF. CDR3 nucleotides: TGTGCCAGCAACCCCTCGAGGAACTACAATGAGCAGTTCTTC.

This clonotype occurred a few times. This rearrangement joins TRBV12-3 or TRBV12-4 to TRBJ2-5, with D unclear. V shed 5 bases and J shed 6 bases, with 19 bases lying between them. This CDR3 comprises 15 residues. The CDR3 DNA reads TGTGCCAGCAGTCCCCCTGCCCCCGGGCGAAAGACCCAGTACTTC. The encoded protein is CASSPPAPGRKTQYF.

This clonotype was counted a few times. This chain connects TRBV20-1 to TRBJ2-1, with D maybe TRBD2 (5 bases). Germline V gene sequence: CDR1 DFQATT, CDR2 SNEGSKA (reference sequence). V was clipped by 0 bases and J by 6 bases, with 15 bases between them. This CDR3 is built from 15 residues. CDR3 in amino acids: CSARDVARLGNEQFF. The DNA for the CDR3 is TGCAGTGCTAGAGATGTAGCGCGTCTTGGCAATGAGCAGTTCTTC.

This rearrangement joins TRBV18 to TRBJ2-4; D remains unclear. The better agreement between TRBJ2-7 and the DNA end casts doubt on the J call. The germline CDR1 and CDR2 sequences are KGHSH and LQKENI. The CDR3 extends over 14 amino acids. The CDR3, as DNA: TGTGCCAGCTCACCACAACGAGTGTCCTACGAGCAGTACTTC. This codes for CASSPQRVSYEQYF.

The chain links TRBV12-3 or TRBV12-4 to TRBJ2-1; TRBD2 might be the D (5 bases). There are 14 residues in the CDR3. Trimming pared 6 bases from V and 3 bases from J, leaving 12 bases between. This CDR3 is CASSDYLNYNEQFF. In DNA form, the CDR3 reads TGTGCCAGCAGCGACTACCTAAACTACAATGAGCAGTTCTTC.

V is TRBV19 and J is TRBJ2-3, with D perhaps TRBD1 or TRBD2 (6 bases each). Per germline, CDR1 LNHDA and CDR2 SQIVND (reference sequence). The V gene lost 2 bases and the J gene lost 5 bases, with 20 bases spanning the gap. The CDR3 runs 17 residues. The CDR3 is CASSISARGAGRDTQYF. The CDR3 coding sequence is TGTGCCAGTAGTATATCAGCGAGGGGGGCCGGCAGAGATACGCAGTATTTT.

This clonotype was seen a handful of times. This chain connects TRBV28 to TRBJ2-1; 7 bases line up with TRBD1. Germline V gives CDR1 MDHEN, CDR2 SYDVKM. Germline trimming cut 5 bases from V and 15 bases from J; bases unmatched to any gene: 13. The CDR3 length is 13 residues. CDR3 protein: CASSPGQASSPFF. In DNA form, the CDR3 reads TGTGCCAGCAGTCCAGGACAGGCGTCTAGCCCGTTCTTC.

This clonotype was seen only once. This chain uses TRBV9 with TRBJ2-3; D remains ambiguous. From germline, CDR1 is SGDLS and CDR2 YYNGEE. This CDR3 comprises 14 residues. Trimming cost V 0 bases and J 2 bases, with 7 bases left between them. CDR3 amino acids: CASSVEENTDTQYF. The CDR3 DNA reads as TGTGCCAGCAGCGTAGAGGAGAACACAGATACGCAGTATTTT.

This clonotype was counted ten times or more. This chain joins TRBV7-2 and TRBJ2-1; 12 nucleotides agree with TRBD2. Germline CDR1 is SGHTA and CDR2 is FQGNSA. CDR3 length: 15 amino acids. The junction had 6 bases not matched to a gene; V was cut back by 3 bases and J by 9 bases. The CDR3 nucleotides are TGTGCCAGCAGCTTCGGACTAGCGGGAACGACTGAGCAGTTCTTC. Translation: CASSFGLAGTTEQFF.

This clonotype was seen more than once but under ten times. This CDR3 is CASSSLGQGAGEQFF. The CDR3 bases are TGTGCCAGCAGCTCACTCGGACAGGGGGCCGGCGAGCAGTTCTTC. This sequence joins TRBV7-3 and TRBJ2-1, with 11 bases matching TRBD1. V lost 4 bases to trimming and J lost 10 bases; unmatched junction nucleotides: 9. Germline loops: CDR1 SGHTA, CDR2 FQGTGA. This CDR3 is 15 amino acids long.

The sample holds a few counts of this clonotype. The chain combines TRBV6-5 with TRBJ2-7; no definite D call. Trimming pared 7 bases from V and 7 bases from J, leaving 11 bases between. This CDR3 has 11 amino acids. Germline values: CDR1 MNHEY, CDR2 SVGAGI. In DNA form, the CDR3 reads TGTGCCAGCATTTTGAGCAATGAGCAGTACTTC. Protein: CASILSNEQYF.

The chain is built from TRBV9 and TRBJ1-2; tentative D call: TRBD1 (6 bases). In germline, CDR1 is SGDLS, CDR2 YYNGEE. The V end was cut by 3 bases, the J end by 7 bases, with 13 bases between. The CDR3 totals 13 residues. CDR3 in amino acids: CASSAGGVSGYTF. The CDR3 DNA follows: TGTGCCAGCAGCGCCGGGGGCGTAAGTGGCTACACCTTC.

The chain carries TRBV5-1 and TRBJ2-6, with D unresolved. Germline CDR1 is SGHRS and CDR2 is YFSETQ. Deletions cut 5 bases from V and 4 bases from J, with 19 bases between. The CDR3 runs to 17 residues. The DNA of the CDR3 is TGCGCCAGCAGATCCGAGCAGGCGTCGGTAGGGGCCAACGTCCTGACTTTC. Its translation is CASRSEQASVGANVLTF.

The rearrangement uses TRBV5-1 and TRBJ2-5; D perhaps matches TRBD1 (5 bases). In germline, CDR1 is SGHRS, CDR2 YFSETQ. V was shortened by 7 bases and J by 4 bases, with 17 bases between the two germline ends. The CDR3 runs 14 residues. For the CDR3, the DNA is TGCGCCAGCGACACCCCTAGTGGGGCAGAGACCCAGTACTTC. Amino acids: CASDTPSGAETQYF.

This clonotype was detected once. The chain has TRBV7-2 and TRBJ1-4; D perhaps matches TRBD1 (5 bases). Trimming took 2 bases from V and 0 from J, leaving 16 bases between them. CDR1 SGHTA and CDR2 FQGNSA come from the germline V gene. This CDR3 is built from 18 residues. The CDR3 loop is CASSLLGGRGTTNEKLFF. In DNA form, the CDR3 reads TGTGCCAGCAGCTTATTGGGGGGGAGGGGAACAACTAATGAAAAACTGTTTTTT.

This chain links TRBV9 with TRBJ1-2; maybe TRBD1 (5 bases). Trimming pared 3 bases from V and 4 bases from J, leaving 16 bases between. CDR3 length: 15 amino acids. The germline CDR1 and CDR2 sequences are SGDLS and YYNGEE. This CDR3 reads CASSATGGARYGYTF. CDR3 nucleotide sequence: TGTGCCAGCAGCGCCACTGGCGGGGCCCGCTATGGCTACACCTTC.

The J gene is TRBJ2-3, the V gene TRBV15; 11 bases match TRBD2. The germline CDR1 and CDR2 sequences are LNHNV and YYDKDF (reference sequence). Trimming removed 6 bases from V and 1 base from J; junction bases left unmatched: 3. The CDR3 has 15 residues. CDR3: CATSTTSGGTDTQYF. For the CDR3, the DNA is TGTGCCACCAGTACGACTAGCGGGGGCACAGATACGCAGTATTTT.

This clonotype occurred a few times. The rearrangement links TRBV11-3 to TRBJ2-1; no definite D call. The CDR3 extends over 13 amino acids. Germline CDR1 and CDR2: SGHNT and YENEEA. Trimming left V 4 bases short and J 5 bases short, with 9 bases between. CDR3 in amino acids: CASSSLRNNEQFF. CDR3 in DNA: TGTGCCAGCAGCTCCCTGAGAAACAATGAGCAGTTCTTC. Full variable domain (remainder filled in from reference TRBV11-3 and TRBJ2-1): EAGVVQSPRYKIIEKKQPVAFWCNPISGHNTLYWYLQNLGQGPELLIRYENEEAVDDSQLPKDRFSAERLKGVDSTLKIQPAELGDSAVYLCASSSLRNNEQFFGPGTRLTVL.

The chain combines TRBV20-1 with TRBJ1-1; D is unresolved. Looked up from germline, CDR1 is DFQATT and CDR2 is SNEGSKA (reference sequence). Deletions cut 3 bases from V and 3 bases from J, with 14 bases between. CDR3 length equals 14 residues. CDR3 nucleotide sequence: TGCAGTGCTAGCGGCCCCGCGCGTGACACTGAAGCTTTCTTT. Its protein product is CSASGPARDTEAFF.

The gene calls are TRBV11-1 and TRBJ2-5; D might be TRBD1 (6 bases). Trimming removed 4 bases at V and 4 bases at J, with 10 bases between. The CDR3 contains 13 residues. CDR1 and CDR2 from the germline V gene are SGHAT and FQDESV (reference sequence). The CDR3 is CASSSWGLETQYF. CDR3 DNA: TGTGCCAGCAGCTCCTGGGGGCTAGAGACCCAGTACTTC.

This clonotype was seen a handful of times. The chain combines TRBV6-6 with TRBJ2-3; TRBD2 matches 11 bases. Looked up from germline, CDR1 is MNHNY and CDR2 is SVGAGI (reference sequence). The CDR3 contains 17 residues. With V trimmed by 5 bases and J by 1 base, 8 bases remained unmatched. CDR3 protein: CASSPPGLAAGTDTQYF. DNA for the CDR3: TGTGCCAGCAGTCCCCCGGGACTAGCGGCCGGCACAGATACGCAGTATTTT.